The 12 T cell receptor beta chains below come from one sample, sequenced in a study of blood T cell repertoires in COVID-19. Produced via immunoSEQ multiplex PCR; TCRdb's table is partial and in-frame only. Of roughly 100,000 clones in the sample, over 65% are singletons; the top ten hold 6.2%. Sample: peripheral blood. These receptors all come from an elderly man with COVID-19, enrolled during active disease.

This clone has only one observation. CDR3 coding DNA: TGCGCCAGCAGCACAGGACTAGCGGGAAGAGATACGCAGTATTTT. Amino acid sequence: CASSTGLAGRDTQYF. J is TRBJ2-3 and V is TRBV5-1; 12 nucleotides line up with TRBD2. The germline V gene has CDR1 SGHRS and CDR2 YFSETQ. The CDR3 consists of 15 residues. The junction had 5 bases not matched to a gene; V was cut back by 4 bases and J by 5 bases.

The chain links TRBV4-3 to TRBJ1-3; 7 bases map to TRBD1. Unmatched junction bases numbered 3, after V lost 4 bases and J lost 0 bases. This CDR3 has 15 residues. The germline V gene encodes CDR1 LGHNA and CDR2 YSLEER. This chain's CDR3 is CASSPTGISGNTIYF. CDR3 bases: TGCGCCAGCAGCCCGACAGGGATCTCTGGAAACACCATATATTTT.

The V and J genes are TRBV28 and TRBJ2-3, with TRBD2 matching 7 bases. The CDR3 length is 14 residues. From germline, CDR1 is MDHEN and CDR2 SYDVKM. J was trimmed by 5 bases and V by 6 bases; bases with no gene match: 8. The CDR3 loop is CASSRGTTLDTQYF. The CDR3, as DNA: TGTGCCAGCAGCCGCGGGACTACGCTAGATACGCAGTATTTT.

The rearrangement uses TRBV2 and TRBJ2-1, with TRBD1 matching 7 bases. CDR1 and CDR2 (germline): SNHLY, FYNNEI. The CDR3 is 13 amino acids. V lost 6 bases to trimming and J lost 7 bases; unmatched junction nucleotides: 6. In nucleotides, the CDR3 is TGTGCCAGCAGGCTGGACAGGTTGAATGAGCAGTTCTTC. Translating it yields CASRLDRLNEQFF.

The rearrangement links TRBV10-3 to TRBJ2-3; unclear D gene. This CDR3 spans 18 amino acids. The germline V gene encodes CDR1 ENHRY and CDR2 SYGVKD. V was shortened by 1 base and J by 0 bases, with 17 bases between the two germline ends. The DNA for the CDR3 is TGTGCCATCAGTGAGTTCTACCGCGGCCGGCCTAGCACAGATACGCAGTATTTT. Translation gives CAISEFYRGRPSTDTQYF.

The rearrangement joins TRBV28 to TRBJ1-2; maybe TRBD1 (5 bases). From germline, CDR1 is MDHEN and CDR2 SYDVKM. The germline V and J ends were trimmed by 5 bases and 6 bases, with 13 bases remaining between them. The CDR3 contains 13 residues. The CDR3 loop is CASSVRVSDGYTF. In DNA form, the CDR3 reads TGTGCCAGCAGTGTCAGGGTATCGGATGGCTACACCTTC.

The V and J genes are TRBV5-1 and TRBJ2-1; TRBD2 matches at 12 bases. Losses at the gene ends were 3 bases for V and 0 bases for J; bases not matched to a gene: 10. CDR1 is SGHRS and CDR2 is YFSETQ in the germline V gene. This CDR3 is built from 19 residues. The CDR3 spells CASSSPGTSGRFSYNEQFF. DNA for the CDR3: TGCGCCAGCAGCTCCCCCGGGACTAGCGGGCGATTCTCCTACAATGAGCAGTTCTTC.

The chain couples TRBV28 to TRBJ2-1, with TRBD2 matching 10 bases. The CDR3 is 20 residues long. CDR1 is MDHEN, CDR2 SYDVKM, per germline. Trimming at V came to 4 bases and at J to 0 bases, leaving 15 bases not matched to a gene. Here the CDR3 DNA reads TGTGCCAGCAGTTCCCTAGTTTCCCCTAGCGGGAGTTACTCCTACAATGAGCAGTTCTTC. It specifies CASSSLVSPSGSYSYNEQFF.

This clone was counted once. The chain combines TRBV27 with TRBJ2-5; D gene unclear. The CDR3 spans 13 residues. Trimming shortened V by 0 bases and J by 3 bases, and 5 bases separated the two germline ends. The germline V gene has CDR1 MNHEY and CDR2 SMNVEV (reference sequence). CDR3 amino acids: CASSLSIKETQYF. Written as DNA, the CDR3 is TGTGCCAGCAGTTTATCCATCAAAGAGACCCAGTACTTC.

This clone was seen more than once but under ten times. The rearrangement uses TRBV25-1 and TRBJ2-7; 7 bases map to TRBD2. The CDR3 sequence is 17 residues long. V shed 4 bases, J shed 2 bases, and the junction held 14 bases outside the gene matches. Per germline, CDR1 MGHDK and CDR2 SYGVNS. CDR3 in amino acids: CASSAGVGGSKTYEQYF. The DNA of the CDR3 is TGTGCCAGCAGTGCTGGCGTCGGCGGGAGTAAGACCTACGAGCAGTACTTC.

This chain links TRBV10-2 with TRBJ2-7, with D possibly TRBD1 on 6 matching bases. Trimming took 3 bases from V and 7 from J, leaving 10 bases between them. Germline CDR1 reads WSHSY; CDR2 reads SAAADI. This CDR3 is built from 12 residues. The CDR3 DNA is TGCGCCAGCAGTGACTCCGGGACAGAGCAGTACTTC. This gives the protein CASSDSGTEQYF.

The chain has TRBV4-2 and TRBJ2-7; 8 bases agree with TRBD2. The germline V gene encodes CDR1 LGHNA and CDR2 YNFKEQ. The J segment lost 3 bases and the V segment lost 1 base, leaving 5 bases of the junction unmatched. The CDR3 is made up of 15 amino acids. The CDR3 protein is CASSQVPGGSYEQYF. CDR3 coding DNA: TGTGCCAGCAGCCAAGTCCCGGGAGGGAGCTACGAGCAGTACTTC.